This T cell receptor beta chain was sequenced in a study of CD8 T cells in Susac syndrome. Sequencing of TCR beta covered CD8+ and CD4+ T cells obtained from blood. Healthy donors constituted the controls, which were matched for age and sex. There are 13 residues in the CDR3. Germline CDR1 reads MDHEN; CDR2 reads SYDVKM. V gave up 10 bases and J gave up 3 bases, with 15 bases separating them. An amount of RNA that ranged from roughly 0.45 to 1 ug was reverse transcribed with random hexamers. It was immunoSEQ multiplex PCR that amplified TCR beta CDR3 across 54 Vbeta and 13 Jbeta. TCRdb analysed the immunoSEQ multiplex PCR reads with MiXCR anew, one entry per CDR3 protein. The data show about 160,000 distinct CDR3 sequences, just under 95% seen once.

V and J are TRBV28 and TRBJ1-1; D may be TRBD1 (5 bases). The source is a human donor in good health. The sequenced sample consisted of CD4+ T cells from PBMCs. CDR3 sequence (DNA): TGTGCCACCTGGGGGTTGTTGGACACTGAAGCTTTCTTT. Protein: CATWGLLDTEAFF.